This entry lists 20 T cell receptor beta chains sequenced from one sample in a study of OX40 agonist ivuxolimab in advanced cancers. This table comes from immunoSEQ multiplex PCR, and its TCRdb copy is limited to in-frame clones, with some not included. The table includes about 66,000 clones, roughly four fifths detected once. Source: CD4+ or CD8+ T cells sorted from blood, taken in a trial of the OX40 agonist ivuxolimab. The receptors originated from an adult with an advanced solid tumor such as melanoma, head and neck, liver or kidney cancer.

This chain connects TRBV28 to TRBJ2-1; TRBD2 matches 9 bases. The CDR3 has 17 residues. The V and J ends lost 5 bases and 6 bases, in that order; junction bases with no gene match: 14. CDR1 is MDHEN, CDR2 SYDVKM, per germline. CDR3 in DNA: TGTGCCAGCAGTCAGGTGTATGGTGGCGGGAGGGTCAATGAGCAGTTCTTC. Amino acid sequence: CASSQVYGGGRVNEQFF.

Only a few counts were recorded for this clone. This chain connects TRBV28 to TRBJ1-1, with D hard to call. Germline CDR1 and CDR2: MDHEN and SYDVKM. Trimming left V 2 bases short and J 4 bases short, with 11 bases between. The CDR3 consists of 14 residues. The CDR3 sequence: CASSLLNMGTEAFF. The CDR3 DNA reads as TGTGCCAGCAGTTTACTTAATATGGGCACTGAAGCTTTCTTT. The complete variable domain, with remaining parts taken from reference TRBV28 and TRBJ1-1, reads DVKVTQSSRYLVKRTGEKVFLECVQDMDHENMFWYRQDPGLGLRLIYFSYDVKMKEKGDIPEGYSVSREKKERFSLILESASTNQTSMYLCASSLLNMGTEAFFGQGTRLTVV.

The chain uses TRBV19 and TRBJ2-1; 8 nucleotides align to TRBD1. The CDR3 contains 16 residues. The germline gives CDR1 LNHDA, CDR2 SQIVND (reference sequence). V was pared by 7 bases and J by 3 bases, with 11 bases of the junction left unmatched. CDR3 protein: CASTPFGQGYYNEQFF. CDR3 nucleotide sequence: TGTGCCAGTACTCCCTTCGGACAGGGTTACTACAATGAGCAGTTCTTC.

CDR3 sequence: CASSVDRGAGTGELFF. In nucleotides, the CDR3 is TGTGCCAGCAGTGTAGACAGGGGGGCGGGCACCGGGGAGCTGTTTTTT. This chain connects TRBV25-1 to TRBJ2-2; TRBD1 matches at 9 bases. The germline V gene encodes CDR1 MGHDK and CDR2 SYGVNS. The junction had 7 bases not matched to a gene; V was cut back by 4 bases and J by 4 bases. This CDR3 comprises 16 residues.

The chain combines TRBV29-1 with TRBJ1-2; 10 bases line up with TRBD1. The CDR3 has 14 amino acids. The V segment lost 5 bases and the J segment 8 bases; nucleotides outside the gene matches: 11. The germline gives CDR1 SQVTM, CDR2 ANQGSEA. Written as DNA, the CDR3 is TGCAGCGTTCCCACCACGGGACAGGGGTGGGGCTACACCTTC. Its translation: CSVPTTGQGWGYTF.

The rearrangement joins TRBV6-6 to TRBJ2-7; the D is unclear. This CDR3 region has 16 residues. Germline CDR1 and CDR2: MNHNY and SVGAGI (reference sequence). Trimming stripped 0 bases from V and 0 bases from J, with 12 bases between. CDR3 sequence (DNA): TGTGCCAGCAGTTACTCGCAGAGAGGCAACTCCTACGAGCAGTACTTC. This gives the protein CASSYSQRGNSYEQYF.

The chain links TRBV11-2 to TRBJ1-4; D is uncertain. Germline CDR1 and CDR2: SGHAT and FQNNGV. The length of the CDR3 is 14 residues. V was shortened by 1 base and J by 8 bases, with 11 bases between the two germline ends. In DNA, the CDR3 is TGTGCCAGCAGCTTAGTAGGAGTAGGGGAAAAACTGTTTTTT. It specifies CASSLVGVGEKLFF.

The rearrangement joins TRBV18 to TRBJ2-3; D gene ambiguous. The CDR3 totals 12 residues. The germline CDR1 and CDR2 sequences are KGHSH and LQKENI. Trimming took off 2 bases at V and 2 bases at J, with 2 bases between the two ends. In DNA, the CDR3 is TGTGCCAGCTCACCAAACACAGATACGCAGTATTTT. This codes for CASSPNTDTQYF.

The DNA for the CDR3 is TGTGCCAGCAGTCCGGGGGTGAATGGGTACAATGAGCAGTTCTTC. Its translation: CASSPGVNGYNEQFF. The chain uses TRBV5-4 and TRBJ2-1; tentative D call: TRBD2 (6 bases). Germline V gene sequence: CDR1 SGHNT, CDR2 YYREEE (reference sequence). The V end lost 5 bases, the J end lost 4 bases, and 16 bases lay between the germline ends. This CDR3 region has 15 residues.

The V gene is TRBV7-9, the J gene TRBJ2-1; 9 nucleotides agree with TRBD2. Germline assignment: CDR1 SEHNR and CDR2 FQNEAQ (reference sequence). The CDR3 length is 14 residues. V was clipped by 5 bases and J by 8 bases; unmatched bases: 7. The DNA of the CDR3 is TGTGCCAGCAGCCTATTACTAGCGGGCTATGAGCAGTTCTTC. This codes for CASSLLLAGYEQFF.

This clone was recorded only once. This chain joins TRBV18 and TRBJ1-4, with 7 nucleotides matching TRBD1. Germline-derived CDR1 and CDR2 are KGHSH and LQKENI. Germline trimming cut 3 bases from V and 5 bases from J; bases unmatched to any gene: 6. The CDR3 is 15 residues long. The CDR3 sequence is CASSPSGQTNEKLFF. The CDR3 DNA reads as TGTGCCAGCTCACCGTCGGGACAGACGAATGAAAAACTGTTTTTT.

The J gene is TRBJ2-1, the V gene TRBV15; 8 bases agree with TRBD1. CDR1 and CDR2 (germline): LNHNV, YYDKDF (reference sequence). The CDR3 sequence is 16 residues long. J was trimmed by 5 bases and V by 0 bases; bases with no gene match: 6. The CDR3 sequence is CATSREQQGADNEQFF. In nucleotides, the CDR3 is TGTGCCACCAGCAGAGAACAGCAGGGGGCCGACAATGAGCAGTTCTTC.

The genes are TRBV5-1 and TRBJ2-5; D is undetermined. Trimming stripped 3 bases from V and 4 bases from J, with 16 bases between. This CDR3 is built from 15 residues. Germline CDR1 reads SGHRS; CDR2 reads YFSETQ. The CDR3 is CASSSSGGIGETQYF. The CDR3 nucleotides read TGCGCCAGCAGCTCCTCAGGTGGGATAGGAGAGACCCAGTACTTC.

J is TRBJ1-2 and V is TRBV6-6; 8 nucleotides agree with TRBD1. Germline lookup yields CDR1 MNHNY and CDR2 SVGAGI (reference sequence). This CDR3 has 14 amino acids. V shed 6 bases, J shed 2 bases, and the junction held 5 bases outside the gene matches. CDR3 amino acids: CASSSGTGNYGYTF. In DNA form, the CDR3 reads TGTGCCAGCAGCAGCGGGACAGGCAACTATGGCTACACCTTC.

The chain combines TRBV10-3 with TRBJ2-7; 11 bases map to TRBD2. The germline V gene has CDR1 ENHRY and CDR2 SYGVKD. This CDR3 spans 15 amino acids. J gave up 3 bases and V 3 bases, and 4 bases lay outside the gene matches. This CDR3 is CAISESGTSGYEQYF. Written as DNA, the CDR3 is TGTGCCATCAGTGAATCCGGGACTAGCGGCTACGAGCAGTACTTC.

The CDR3 DNA sequence: TGTGCCTGGAGTGTACTGTTCACTAGTGGGGACGAGACCCAGTACTTC. Translating it yields CAWSVLFTSGDETQYF. This chain uses TRBV30 with TRBJ2-5; D may correspond to TRBD1 or TRBD2 (5 bases each). The CDR3 loop spans 16 amino acids. Per the germline V gene, CDR1 is GTSNPN and CDR2 is SVGIG (reference sequence). With 0 bases removed from V and 5 bases from J, the gap between germline ends came to 19 bases.

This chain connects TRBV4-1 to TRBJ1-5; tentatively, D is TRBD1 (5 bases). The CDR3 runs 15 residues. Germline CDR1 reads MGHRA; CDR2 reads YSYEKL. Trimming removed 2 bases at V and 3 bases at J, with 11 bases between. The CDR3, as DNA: TGCGCCAGCAGCCAACATGACAGCCTCAATCAGCCCCAGCATTTT. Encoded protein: CASSQHDSLNQPQHF.

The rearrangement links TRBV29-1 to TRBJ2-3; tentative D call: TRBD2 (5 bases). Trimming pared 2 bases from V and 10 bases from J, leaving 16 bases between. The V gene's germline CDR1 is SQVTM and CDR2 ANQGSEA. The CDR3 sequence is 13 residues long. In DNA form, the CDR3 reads TGCAGCGTTGAATGGGTGGTTCAGAGGGCGCAGTATTTT. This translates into CSVEWVVQRAQYF.

The CDR3 reads CASSLRRDTGELFF. Written as DNA, the CDR3 is TGTGCCAGCAGCTTACGGAGGGACACCGGGGAGCTGTTTTTT. The V call is TRBV11-2, the J call TRBJ2-2; D is perhaps TRBD2 (6 bases). CDR3 size: 14 residues. Germline CDR1 is SGHAT and CDR2 is FQNNGV. V lost 2 bases to trimming and J lost 3 bases, with 7 bases between them.

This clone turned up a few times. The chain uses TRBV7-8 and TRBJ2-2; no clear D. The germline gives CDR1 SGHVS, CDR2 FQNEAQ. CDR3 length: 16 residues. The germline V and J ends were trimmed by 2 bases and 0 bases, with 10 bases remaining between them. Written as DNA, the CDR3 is TGTGCCAGCAGCTTATCCCGAGTTTCGAACACCGGGGAGCTGTTTTTT. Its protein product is CASSLSRVSNTGELFF.